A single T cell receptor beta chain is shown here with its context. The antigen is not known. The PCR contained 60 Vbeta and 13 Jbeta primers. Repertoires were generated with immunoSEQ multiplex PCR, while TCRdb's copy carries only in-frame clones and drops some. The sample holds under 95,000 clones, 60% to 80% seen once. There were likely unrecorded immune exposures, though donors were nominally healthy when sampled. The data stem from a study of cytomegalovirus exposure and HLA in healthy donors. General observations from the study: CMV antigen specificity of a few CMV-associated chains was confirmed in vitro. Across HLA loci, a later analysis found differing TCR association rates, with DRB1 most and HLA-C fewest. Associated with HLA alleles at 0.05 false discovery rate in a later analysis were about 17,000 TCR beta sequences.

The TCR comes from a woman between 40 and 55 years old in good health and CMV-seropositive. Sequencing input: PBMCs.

The chain's CDR3 is CAWSVGDRDYNEQFF. CDR3 in DNA: TGTGCCTGGAGTGTAGGGGACAGGGACTACAATGAGCAGTTCTTC. The rearrangement joins TRBV30 to TRBJ2-1; 9 bases map to TRBD1. V dropped 0 bases and J dropped 3; count of bases not matched to a gene: 3. The CDR3 has 15 residues. The germline V gene has CDR1 GTSNPN and CDR2 SVGIG (reference sequence).